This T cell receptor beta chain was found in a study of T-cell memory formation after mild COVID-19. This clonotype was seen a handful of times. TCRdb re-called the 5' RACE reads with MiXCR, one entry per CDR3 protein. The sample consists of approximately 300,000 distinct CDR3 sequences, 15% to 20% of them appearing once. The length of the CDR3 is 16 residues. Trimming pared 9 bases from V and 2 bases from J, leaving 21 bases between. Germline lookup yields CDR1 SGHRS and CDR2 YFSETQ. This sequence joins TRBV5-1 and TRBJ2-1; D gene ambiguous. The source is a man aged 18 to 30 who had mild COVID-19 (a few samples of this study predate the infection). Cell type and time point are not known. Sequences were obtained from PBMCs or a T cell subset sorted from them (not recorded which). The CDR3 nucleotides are TGCGCCACCCAAGCAGGAAATCCAGGCCCCTACAATGAGCAGTTCTTC. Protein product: CATQAGNPGPYNEQFF.